The clone carrying this TCR beta chain was detected a few times. The antigen is unknown. This entry is derived from a study of regulatory and conventional T cells in RAG deficiency. Study outcomes and limitations: Patient subsets had shorter CDR3s; Omenn Treg-Tconv overlap exceeded 75%. Control T-cell subsets had markedly higher Shannon entropy and lower Simpson indices than RAG-deficient patients.

The CDR3 is 17 amino acids. Trimming cost V 1 base and J 0 bases, with 13 bases left between them. The germline gives CDR1 LNHDA, CDR2 SQIVND (reference sequence). Sequenced by immunoSEQ multiplex PCR; TCRdb stores in-frame clones only, minus some. The repertoire holds about 32,000 clones, around nine tenths seen once, with roughly 13% in the top ten. The same sample was also studied in work on regulatory T cells. That work adds: Amplification used 52 TRBV primers and 13 TRBJ primers.

The sequence derives from a human donor in good health. Material for sequencing was CD8+ T cells sorted from blood. The chain joins TRBV19 to TRBJ1-3, with D uncertain. The CDR3 loop is CASSIVWAAFSGNTIYF. The DNA for the CDR3 is TGTGCCAGTAGTATAGTTTGGGCTGCTTTCTCTGGAAACACCATATATTTT.